The clone carrying this TCR beta chain has a handful of counts. Original methodology: Using reference gene primer amplification, nucleated cell counts were estimated. Produced via immunoSEQ multiplex PCR; TCRdb's table is partial and in-frame only. D and trimming come from the DNA, and the V and J calls and clone size come from that table. This table holds tens of thousands of clones, roughly nine tenths found once. These data are taken from a study of blood T cell repertoires in COVID-19. Study information: The study drew acute and convalescent COVID-19 samples from the United States, Italy and Spain.

Germline trimming cut 8 bases from V and 6 bases from J; bases unmatched to any gene: 10. CDR1 is MGHDK, CDR2 SYGVNS, per germline. This CDR3 region has 13 residues. Source material: peripheral blood. The chain uses TRBV25-1 and TRBJ2-7; TRBD1 aligns across 7 bases. The sequence derives from a human donor in a cohort sampled during active COVID-19. The CDR3 bases are TGTGCCAGCTCTCTTGGCAGGGGGAGCGAGCAGTACTTC. As protein: CASSLGRGSEQYF.